This T cell receptor (beta chain) comes out of a study of blood T cells in healthy people across ages. Study as a whole: Per two T cells, about one barcoded beta molecule was captured through template switching. Study findings and constraints: Among T cells, TCR beta diversity per million cells dropped roughly linearly as age rose. The long-lived group displayed more naive CD4+ cells, plus higher diversity, than the aged donors did.

A second PCR of roughly 7 to 11 cycles used a sample-barcoded 5' primer and a J-beta primer mix. From the 5' RACE reads, TCRdb called clonotypes with MiXCR, one entry per CDR3 protein. The data contain 1.5 million to 2 million distinct CDR3 sequences, 28% of them singletons. Notes on this clonotype: Its specificity is unknown.

Per germline, CDR1 DFQATT and CDR2 SNEGSKA (reference sequence). Trimming removed 3 bases from V and 8 bases from J; junction bases left unmatched: 8. There are 14 residues in the CDR3. Sequences were obtained from blood. The chain is built from TRBV20-1 and TRBJ2-1; 9 bases match TRBD2. This TCR came from a woman in her twenties or thirties in good health. CDR3 region: CSARKLAGVDEQFF. CDR3 DNA sequence: TGCAGTGCTAGGAAGTTAGCGGGAGTCGATGAGCAGTTCTTC.